The present T cell receptor (beta chain) was sequenced within a study of blood T cell repertoires in COVID-19. Per germline, CDR1 MNHEY and CDR2 SVGEGT. The length of the CDR3 is 13 residues. V lost 5 bases and J lost 3, with 10 bases in between. Only in-frame clones appear in the TCRdb table, and some are missing; sequencing was by immunoSEQ multiplex PCR. Altogether around 320,000 clones are present, about 87% being singletons, with the ten largest covering more than 6.5%. The chain uses TRBV6-2 or TRBV6-3 and TRBJ1-2; D is perhaps TRBD1 (5 bases). What was sequenced was peripheral blood. The receptor was derived from a woman younger than 45 who had recovered from COVID-19. The CDR3 sequence: CASSLQADYGYTF. In DNA form, the CDR3 reads TGTGCCAGCAGTCTACAGGCCGACTATGGCTACACCTTC.